The rows below give T cell receptor beta chains drawn from one sample of a study of lymphopenia after photon versus proton radiotherapy. Here immunoSEQ multiplex PCR was the method, and the copy in TCRdb shows in-frame clones only, minus some. The data show around 25,000 clones, roughly 84% seen once. The sample was peripheral blood, taken from a patient treated with photon-based radiotherapy. The receptors derive from a man aged 35 to 55 with gastric cancer. CDR3s include the opening cysteine and the closing phenylalanine or tryptophan. The D gene is left open where the match is weak.

J	D	V	CDR3
TRBJ2-5	TRBD2	TRBV7-9	CASSPENPSSGGQETQYF
TRBJ2-5	.	TRBV27	CASSSTGRQETQYF
TRBJ2-1	.	TRBV11-2	CASSLVVANNEQFF
TRBJ2-3	.	TRBV6-6	CASSYGTDALDTQYF
TRBJ1-2	.	TRBV30	CAWLTPPGAKGYTF
TRBJ1-6	TRBD1	TRBV5-6	CASSPGQGYNSPLHF
TRBJ1-6	.	TRBV30	CAWGVGWNSPLHF
TRBJ2-1	.	TRBV2	CASSEGRGSYNEQFF
TRBJ2-3	.	TRBV7-6	CASSPNSGSSTDTQYF
TRBJ2-5	.	TRBV7-9	CASSFLQETQYF
TRBJ2-7	TRBD1	TRBV6-1	CASSVAPTGQGGEEQYF
TRBJ1-4	.	TRBV15	CATSTRDGTLGKLFF
TRBJ1-5	.	TRBV6-5	CASSSRGAGQPQHF
TRBJ2-7	TRBD1	TRBV4-2	CASSQEGGEDRGYEQYF
TRBJ2-3	.	TRBV5-6	CASSLGTRATDTQYF
TRBJ1-1	.	TRBV7-9	CASSLPRPGAAEAFF
TRBJ2-1	TRBD1	TRBV6-4	CASSDSAGGYNEQFF
TRBJ2-7	TRBD1	TRBV30	CAWSATGTGKYEQYF
TRBJ1-2	.	TRBV9	CASAEGSYGYTF
TRBJ2-6	.	TRBV7-9	CASSPTTGSGANVLTF
TRBJ2-7	.	TRBV7-9	CASSLGSGQGPEQYF
TRBJ2-1	.	TRBV14	CASSVPGGRYNEQFF
TRBJ1-4	.	TRBV5-1	CASSLGGSANEKLFF
TRBJ1-2	.	TRBV11-1	CASSLSPWDGYTF
TRBJ1-2	.	TRBV7-6	CASSLDSNYGYTF
TRBJ2-1	.	TRBV7-9	CASNAGAREQFF
TRBJ2-2	.	TRBV6-4	CASSPNPGTGELFF
TRBJ2-5	.	TRBV9	CASSVRAEETQYF
TRBJ2-7	.	TRBV6-6	CASSTVTGGPYEQYF
TRBJ1-4	.	TRBV30	CAWNGVGEKLFF
TRBJ2-1	.	TRBV21-1	CASSKGGTSYNEQFF
TRBJ1-6	.	TRBV5-3	CARSTGTRNSPLHF
TRBJ1-6	.	TRBV11-2	CASSLGSWYNSPLHF
TRBJ1-5	.	TRBV7-2	CASSFDSGEPQHF
TRBJ2-2	.	TRBV7-2	CASSLLGAGELFF
TRBJ1-4	.	TRBV7-8	CASSLDWPGGWEKLFF
TRBJ1-1	.	TRBV18	CASSPSHDTEAFF